Following are 14 T cell receptor beta chains from one sample sequenced in a study of identical twins. TCRdb processed the 5' RACE reads anew with MiXCR; each CDR3 protein has one entry. The table lists a few hundred thousand distinct CDR3 sequences, just under 10% of them singletons. These data also formed part of another study, on yellow fever vaccine responses in identical twins.

What was sequenced was PBMCs. These receptors originate from a woman under 30 in good health.

The sample holds many counts of this clonotype. The chain joins TRBV2 to TRBJ2-7, with TRBD1 matching over 10 bases. The germline V gene has CDR1 SNHLY and CDR2 FYNNEI. Trimming took 7 bases from V and 2 from J; bases not matched to a gene: 8. CDR3 length: 15 residues. DNA for the CDR3: TGTGCCAGCATTCCTTTGGGGACAGGGGCCTACGAGCAGTACTTC. Encoded protein: CASIPLGTGAYEQYF. Full variable domain (outside the CDR3, taken from reference TRBV2 and TRBJ2-7): EPEVTQTPSHQVTQMGQEVILRCVPISNHLYFYWYRQILGQKVEFLVSFYNNEISEKSEIFDDQFSVERPDGSNFTLKIRSTKLEDSAMYFCASIPLGTGAYEQYFGPGTRLTVT.

This clonotype was detected ten times or more. The chain couples TRBV15 to TRBJ2-3; either TRBD1 or TRBD2 may supply D (5 bases each). With 5 bases removed from V and 5 bases from J, the gap between germline ends came to 26 bases. Germline V CDR1 and CDR2: LNHNV, YYDKDF (reference sequence). This CDR3 spans 18 amino acids. CDR3 nucleotides: TGTGCCACCAGCTTCCGGGAAGGGGCTCCTCAAGGGAGAGATACGCAGTATTTT. Its protein is CATSFREGAPQGRDTQYF.

The J gene is TRBJ2-7, the V gene TRBV6-2 or TRBV6-3, with 14 bases lining up with TRBD2. Germline CDR1 reads MNHEY; CDR2 reads SVGEGT. Trimming removed 6 bases from V and 6 bases from J; junction bases left unmatched: 22. CDR3 size: 20 residues. CDR3 nucleotide sequence: TGTGCCAGCAGCCCTACGGGGGAAGCGGGGACTAGCGGGAGTGTATCCGAGCAGTACTTC. It encodes CASSPTGEAGTSGSVSEQYF.

The V gene is TRBV18, the J gene TRBJ2-5, with 11 bases matching TRBD1. This CDR3 has 15 residues. Germline V gene lookup returns CDR1 KGHSH and CDR2 LQKENI. The ends lost 6 bases at V and 3 bases at J; junction bases unmatched: 6. This CDR3 is CASSRTGGFEETQYF. CDR3 DNA: TGTGCCAGCTCGAGGACAGGGGGCTTTGAAGAGACCCAGTACTTC.

This clonotype has a count of ten or more. The chain joins TRBV3-1 to TRBJ2-2; possible D gene TRBD1, 7 bases. Germline V gene lookup returns CDR1 LGHDT and CDR2 YNNKEL (reference sequence). Trimming removed 3 bases from V and 7 bases from J, with 18 bases in between. This CDR3 has 16 amino acids. Written as DNA, the CDR3 is TGTGCCAGCAGCCACAGGGGGGAAGGCGCCTACGGGGAGCTGTTTTTT. Translating gives CASSHRGEGAYGELFF.

This clonotype was seen a handful of times. The chain employs TRBV6-1 and TRBJ2-2, with D perhaps being TRBD1 or TRBD2 (5 bases each). The CDR3 extends over 17 amino acids. V was clipped by 7 bases and J by 4 bases, with 22 bases between them. The germline V gene encodes CDR1 MNHNS and CDR2 SASEGT. This chain's CDR3 is CASTSPAMGRVTGELFF. In DNA, the CDR3 is TGTGCCAGCACCTCACCGGCGATGGGGCGGGTCACCGGGGAGCTGTTTTTT.

The chain joins TRBV3-1 to TRBJ2-1; D perhaps matches TRBD1 (5 bases). The V end lost 1 base, the J end lost 0 bases, and 13 bases lay between the germline ends. The CDR3 sequence is 17 residues long. Germline CDR1 is LGHDT and CDR2 is YNNKEL (reference sequence). In nucleotides, the CDR3 is TGTGCCAGCAGCCAAGTACTCGGTCAGGGCTCCTACAATGAGCAGTTCTTC. Translating gives CASSQVLGQGSYNEQFF.

The chain combines TRBV7-2 with TRBJ2-1; 7 positions match TRBD2. Germline assignment: CDR1 SGHTA and CDR2 FQGNSA. The trim removed 0 bases at V and 9 bases at J, leaving 8 bases unmatched. The CDR3 is made up of 15 amino acids. Written as DNA, the CDR3 is TGTGCCAGCAGCTTAGCGGGAGGGCCGGGTACTGAGCAGTTCTTC. It is translated as CASSLAGGPGTEQFF. Combining the CDR3 with reference TRBV7-2 and TRBJ2-1 gives the whole variable domain GAGVSQSPSNKVTEKGKDVELRCDPISGHTALYWYRQSLGQGLEFLIYFQGNSAPDKSGLPSDRFSAERTGGSVSTLTIQRTQQEDSAVYLCASSLAGGPGTEQFFGPGTRLTVL.

This clonotype was seen only a few times. This chain joins TRBV20-1 and TRBJ2-1; the D gene is possibly TRBD2 (5 bases). CDR3 size: 12 residues. V lost 4 bases to trimming and J lost 6 bases, with 10 bases between them. Per germline, CDR1 DFQATT and CDR2 SNEGSKA (reference sequence). Here the CDR3 DNA reads TGCAGTGCTACCCTAAGCGGCAATGAGCAGTTCTTC. This translates into CSATLSGNEQFF.

This clonotype was observed a few times. This chain uses TRBV20-1 with TRBJ2-4; D perhaps matches TRBD1 (6 bases). From germline, CDR1 is DFQATT and CDR2 SNEGSKA (reference sequence). V dropped 5 bases and J dropped 4 bases, with 12 bases sitting between them. The CDR3 length is 13 residues. CDR3 bases: TGCAGTGCTGCGAGAACAGGGAAAAACATTCAGTACTTC. Translating it yields CSAARTGKNIQYF.

This clonotype was counted many times. The J gene is TRBJ1-5, the V gene TRBV12-3 or TRBV12-4; a weak D match, TRBD1 (5 bases). CDR3 length: 13 residues. Trimming stripped 4 bases from V and 2 bases from J, with 6 bases between. The CDR3 loop reads CASSWGGNQPQHF. The CDR3 DNA follows: TGTGCCAGCAGTTGGGGCGGCAATCAGCCCCAGCATTTT.

The chain uses TRBV18 and TRBJ2-5, with D perhaps matching TRBD1 (6 bases). Trimming took 2 bases from V and 6 from J, leaving 19 bases between them. The germline V gene encodes CDR1 KGHSH and CDR2 LQKENI. This CDR3 spans 16 amino acids. In DNA form, the CDR3 reads TGTGCCAGCTCACCAGGGCAGGGGAGATTCGGAAAGACCCAGTACTTC. Translation gives CASSPGQGRFGKTQYF.

The chain combines TRBV27 with TRBJ1-5; 7 nucleotides align to TRBD1. There are 16 residues in the CDR3. Germline CDR1 reads MNHEY; CDR2 reads SMNVEV (reference sequence). Trimming cost V 1 base and J 1 base; bases outside gene matches: 4. The CDR3 DNA follows: TGTGCCAGCAGTTTATATGGGGGACAGAGCAATCAGCCCCAGCATTTT. It codes for CASSLYGGQSNQPQHF.

This clonotype appeared a few times. This chain connects TRBV3-1 to TRBJ2-2; no firm D call. CDR1 LGHDT and CDR2 YNNKEL come from the germline V gene (reference sequence). The CDR3 runs to 16 residues. The ends were cut back, 3 bases at V and 7 bases at J, with 18 bases in the middle. The CDR3 region has the DNA TGTGCCAGCAGCCATGCTGTGGGTCCCGGCGTCGGGGAGCTGTTTTTT. It translates to CASSHAVGPGVGELFF.